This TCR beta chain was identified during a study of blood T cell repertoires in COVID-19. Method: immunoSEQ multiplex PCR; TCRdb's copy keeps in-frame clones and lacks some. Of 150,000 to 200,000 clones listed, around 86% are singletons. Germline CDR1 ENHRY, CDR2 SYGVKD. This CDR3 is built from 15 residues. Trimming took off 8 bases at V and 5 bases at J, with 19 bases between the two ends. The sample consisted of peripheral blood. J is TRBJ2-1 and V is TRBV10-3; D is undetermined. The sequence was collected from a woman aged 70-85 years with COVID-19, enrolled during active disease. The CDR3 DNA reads TGTGCCATCGGTTCAGAAAACAATCCTCACAATGAGCAGTTCTTC. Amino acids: CAIGSENNPHNEQFF.